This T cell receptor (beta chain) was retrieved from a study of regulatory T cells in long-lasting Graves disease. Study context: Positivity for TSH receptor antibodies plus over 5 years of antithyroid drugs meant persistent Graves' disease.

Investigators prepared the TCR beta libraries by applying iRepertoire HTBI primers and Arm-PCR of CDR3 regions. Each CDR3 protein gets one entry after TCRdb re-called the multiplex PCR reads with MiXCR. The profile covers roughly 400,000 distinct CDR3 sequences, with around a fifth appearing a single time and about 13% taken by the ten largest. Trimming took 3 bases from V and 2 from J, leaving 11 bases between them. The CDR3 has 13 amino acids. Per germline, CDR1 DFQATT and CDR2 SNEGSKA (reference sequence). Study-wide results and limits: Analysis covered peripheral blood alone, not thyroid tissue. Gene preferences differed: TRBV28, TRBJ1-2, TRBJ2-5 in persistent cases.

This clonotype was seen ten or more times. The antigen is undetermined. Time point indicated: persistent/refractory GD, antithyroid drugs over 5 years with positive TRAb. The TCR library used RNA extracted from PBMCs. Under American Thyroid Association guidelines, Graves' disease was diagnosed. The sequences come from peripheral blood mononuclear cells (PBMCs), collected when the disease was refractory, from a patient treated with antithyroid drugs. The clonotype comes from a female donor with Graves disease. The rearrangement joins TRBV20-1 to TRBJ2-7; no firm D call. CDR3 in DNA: TGCAGTGCTAGCCGCGAGTTGGCCTACGAGCAGTACTTC. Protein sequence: CSASRELAYEQYF.